This T cell receptor beta chain is drawn from a study of CD8 T cells in Susac syndrome. Germline CDR1 is SGHAT and CDR2 is FQNNGV. The junction had 8 bases not matched to a gene; V was cut back by 5 bases and J by 7 bases. The CDR3 consists of 15 residues. An amount of RNA that ranged from roughly 0.5 to 1 ug was reverse transcribed with random hexamers. Multiplex PCR with immunoSEQ amplified the TCR beta CDR3 across 54 Vbeta and 13 Jbeta. One entry per CDR3 protein, called by TCRdb with MiXCR from the immunoSEQ multiplex PCR reads. The sample shows roughly 120,000 distinct CDR3 sequences, more than 85% of them seen only once.

The receptor was isolated from a human donor with multiple sclerosis. The rearrangement joins TRBV11-2 to TRBJ2-2, with 9 bases identical to TRBD1. Sequencing was done on a sample of CD8+ T cells from PBMCs. CDR3 in amino acids: CASSTNRGRRGELFF. For the CDR3, the DNA is TGTGCCAGCAGCACAAACAGGGGGCGTCGCGGGGAGCTGTTTTTT. The full variable domain, completed using reference TRBV11-2 and TRBJ2-2, is EAGVAQSPRYKIIEKRQSVAFWCNPISGHATLYWYQQILGQGPKLLIQFQNNGVVDDSQLPKDRFSAERLKGVDSTLKIQPAKLEDSAVYLCASSTNRGRRGELFFGEGSRLTVL.